Listed below are T cell receptor beta chains from one sample, sequenced in a study of T cells in localized non-small cell lung cancer. TCRdb keeps only in-frame clones here, not all; method: immunoSEQ multiplex PCR. The table shows approximately 28,000 clones, with 80% to 85% occurring only once. The sample here was peripheral blood mononuclear cells, taken before any cancer treatment. Every receptor here comes from a man between 40 and 70 years old with stage III lung adenocarcinoma. Each CDR3 is given with its conserved first and last residue. The D gene is left open where the match is weak. A row's size may be missing; if present it is once, few, many or a size class.

j_call clone_size d_call v_call cdr3_aa cdr3_nt
TRBJ1-5 - TRBD1 TRBV15 CATSRDYGTGSNQPQHF TGTGCCACCAGCAGAGACTATGGGACAGGTAGCAATCAGCCCCAGCATTTT
TRBJ1-1 once - TRBV5-1 CASSLDSYTEAFF TGCGCCAGCAGCTTGGACAGTTACACTGAAGCTTTCTTT
TRBJ1-1 few - TRBV6-1 CASSEATGVAVAEAFF TGTGCCAGCAGTGAAGCAACGGGGGTGGCCGTCGCTGAAGCTTTCTTT
TRBJ2-2 - - TRBV19 CASSIGPGTGELFF TGTGCCAGTAGTATAGGCCCGGGCACCGGGGAGCTGTTTTTT
TRBJ2-2 - TRBD2 TRBV27 CASSFSGGYTGELFF TGTGCCAGCAGTTTTAGCGGGGGTTACACCGGGGAGCTGTTTTTT
TRBJ1-3 - TRBD1 TRBV18 CASSPKRQGATGNTIYF TGTGCCAGCTCACCCAAGAGACAGGGAGCGACTGGAAACACCATATATTTT
TRBJ1-1 - - TRBV4-1 CASSRPGAQIGEGTEAFF TGCGCCAGCAGTCGGCCCGGGGCCCAAATTGGGGAGGGCACTGAAGCTTTCTTT
TRBJ1-2 - - TRBV20-1 CSAGPSYGYTF TGCAGTGCAGGGCCGTCCTATGGCTACACCTTC
TRBJ2-3 - TRBD2 TRBV9 CASSVRGTSGTDTQYF TGTGCCAGCAGCGTAAGGGGGACTAGCGGGACAGATACGCAGTATTTT
TRBJ2-3 - TRBD1 TRBV6-4 CASRRDSYLTDTQYF TGTGCCAGCAGACGGGACAGTTACTTAACAGATACGCAGTATTTT
TRBJ2-7 - - TRBV6-6 CASSYEVYEQYF TGTGCCAGCAGTTACGAAGTGTACGAGCAGTACTTC
TRBJ1-5 - - TRBV19 CASSRLGRGTLSNQPQHF TGTGCCAGTTCCCGGTTGGGTAGGGGCACGTTGAGCAATCAGCCCCAGCATTTT
TRBJ2-5 - TRBD2 TRBV5-1 CASSLEAGTSGKAQYF TGCGCCAGCAGCTTGGAGGCCGGGACTAGCGGTAAGGCCCAGTACTTC
TRBJ1-2 - - TRBV30 CAWTFGDYGYTF TGTGCCTGGACCTTCGGGGACTATGGCTACACCTTC
TRBJ1-5 - TRBD1 TRBV6-6 CASRLQGAGQPQHF TGTGCCAGCAGGTTACAGGGGGCCGGGCAGCCCCAGCATTTT
TRBJ2-3 once - TRBV27 CASSIGLGDTQYF TGTGCCAGCAGTATCGGACTCGGAGATACGCAGTATTTT
TRBJ2-5 once - TRBV7-3 CASSLLGTTKETQYF TGTGCCAGCAGCTTACTAGGGACAACTAAAGAGACCCAGTACTTC
TRBJ2-1 - - TRBV9 CASSTQEWNEQFF TGTGCCAGCAGCACTCAGGAGTGGAATGAGCAGTTCTTC
TRBJ2-4 - TRBD2 TRBV28 CASSLSRPGGPLNIQYF TGTGCCAGCAGTTTATCTCGGCCGGGAGGGCCTTTAAACATTCAGTACTTC
TRBJ2-2 - - TRBV5-1 CASSPGRHTGELFF TGCGCCAGCAGCCCCGGACGTCACACCGGGGAGCTGTTTTTT
TRBJ1-5 - - TRBV6-1 CASSEIVTQITQHF TGTGCCAGCAGTGAAATAGTGACCCAAATAACCCAGCATTTT
TRBJ2-5 - - TRBV5-1 CASSLRERGETQYF TGCGCCAGCAGCTTACGGGAGCGTGGAGAGACCCAGTACTTC
TRBJ1-5 - - TRBV15 CATSRAVHQPQHF TGTGCCACCAGCAGAGCTGTCCATCAGCCCCAGCATTTT
TRBJ1-5 few TRBD1 TRBV5-1 CASSGGQNQPQHF TGCGCCAGCAGCGGGGGACAGAATCAGCCCCAGCATTTT
TRBJ1-2 - - TRBV28 CASKLGTPPDGYTF TGTGCCAGCAAACTCGGGACCCCACCGGATGGCTACACCTTC
TRBJ1-2 - - TRBV6-5 CASSGGLGTNYGYTF TGTGCCAGCAGTGGGGGCCTGGGGACTAACTATGGCTACACCTTC
TRBJ1-3 - - TRBV7-9 CASRPRTAGNTIYF TGTGCCAGCAGACCCCGGACAGCAGGAAACACCATATATTTT
TRBJ1-6 - - TRBV11-2 CASSSPFVSSPLHF TGTGCCAGCAGCTCTCCGTTTGTCAGTTCACCCCTCCACTTT
TRBJ2-7 - - TRBV6-5 CASSYSARKGHEQYF TGTGCCAGCAGTTACTCTGCGAGGAAGGGGCACGAGCAGTACTTC
TRBJ2-7 - - TRBV9 CASSGHLQGEQYF TGTGCCAGCAGCGGGCACTTACAGGGCGAGCAGTACTTC
TRBJ2-2 - - TRBV28 CASSLGQGTGELFF TGTGCCAGCAGTTTAGGTCAGGGGACCGGGGAGCTGTTTTTT
TRBJ2-3 - TRBD2 TRBV19 CASSGGGDSTDTQYF TGTGCCAGTAGCGGGGGGGGAGACTCCACAGATACGCAGTATTTT
TRBJ2-3 - TRBD2 TRBV19 CASSAGLAGGRVADTQYF TGTGCCAGTAGTGCGGGACTAGCGGGAGGGCGGGTCGCAGATACGCAGTATTTT